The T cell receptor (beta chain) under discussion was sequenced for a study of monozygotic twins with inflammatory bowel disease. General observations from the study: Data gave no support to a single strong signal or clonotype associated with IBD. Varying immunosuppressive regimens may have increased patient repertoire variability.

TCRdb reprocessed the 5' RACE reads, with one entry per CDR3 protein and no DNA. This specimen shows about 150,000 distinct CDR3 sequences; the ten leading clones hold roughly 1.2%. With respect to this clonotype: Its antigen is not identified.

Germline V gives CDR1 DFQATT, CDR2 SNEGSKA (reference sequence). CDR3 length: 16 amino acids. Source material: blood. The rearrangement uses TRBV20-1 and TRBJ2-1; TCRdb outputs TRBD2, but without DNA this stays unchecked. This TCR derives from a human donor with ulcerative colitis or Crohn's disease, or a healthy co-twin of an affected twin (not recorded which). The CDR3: CSASLAGGPRYNEQFF.